Listed below are T cell receptor beta chains from one sample, sequenced in a study of T cells in Graves' hyperthyroidism and ophthalmopathy. TCRdb re-called the multiplex PCR reads with MiXCR, one entry per CDR3 protein. This sample has fewer than 700,000 distinct CDR3 sequences; about 15% occur once, and the top ten carry 15% to 20%. Sequenced input: blood. These receptors all stem from a young woman with Graves' ophthalmopathy. Each CDR3 is given with its conserved first and last residue. D genes are given only for firm matches.

V gene	D gene	J gene	CDR3 protein
TRBV6-5	-	TRBJ2-1	CASSYTQLGNEQFF
TRBV20-1	TRBD1	TRBJ2-5	CSARTSGTGVETQYF
TRBV12-3/TRBV12-4	TRBD2	TRBJ2-7	CASSPPTSGSSYEQYF
TRBV20-1	-	TRBJ2-7	CSALAPGSYEQYF
TRBV12-3/TRBV12-4	-	TRBJ2-2	CASSLRVGGTGELFF
TRBV4-1	-	TRBJ1-3	CASSQGRISGNTIYF
TRBV12-5	-	TRBJ1-1	CASGLVLGKNTEAFF
TRBV6-1	TRBD1	TRBJ2-5	CASSDGQGGRETQYF
TRBV2	-	TRBJ2-7	CASSERGGEQYF
TRBV27	-	TRBJ2-1	CASSFPPGYNEQFF
TRBV11-1	TRBD2	TRBJ2-3	CASSWGGADTQYF
TRBV19	TRBD2	TRBJ2-3	CASSEWTSGTDTQYF
TRBV3-1	-	TRBJ2-5	CASSQPRIQETQYF
TRBV2	TRBD1	TRBJ1-6	CASSESRTGDYNSPLHF
TRBV19	-	TRBJ1-1	CASASFHRRAEAFF
TRBV30	-	TRBJ1-3	CAWIASIGNTIYF
TRBV2	-	TRBJ2-7	CASNTGASSYEQYF
TRBV3-2	-	TRBJ2-1	CASSHPPWRADVDEQFF